These 24 T cell receptor beta chains were sequenced from one sample in a study of cytomegalovirus exposure and HLA in healthy donors. This table comes from immunoSEQ multiplex PCR, and its TCRdb copy is limited to in-frame clones, with some not included. The table lists fewer than 250,000 clones, 86% of them singletons. The sequenced material came from PBMCs. These receptors all stem from a woman between 18 and 29 years old in good health and CMV-seronegative.

This clone was seen only once. This sequence joins TRBV6-1 and TRBJ2-3, with D perhaps TRBD1 (5 bases). This CDR3 is built from 13 residues. Trimming pared 6 bases from V and 0 bases from J, leaving 7 bases between. In germline, CDR1 is MNHNS, CDR2 SASEGT. The CDR3 nucleotides read TGTGCCAGCAGGGGGCCGAGCACAGATACGCAGTATTTT. It yields the protein CASRGPSTDTQYF.

The chain joins TRBV19 to TRBJ2-4, with D possibly TRBD1 on 6 matching bases. CDR1 is LNHDA, CDR2 SQIVND, per germline (reference sequence). This CDR3 has 15 residues. V dropped 1 base and J dropped 7 bases, with 14 bases sitting between them. CDR3 in amino acids: CASSIVEQGWNIQYF. CDR3 DNA sequence: TGTGCCAGTAGTATAGTGGAGCAGGGGTGGAACATTCAGTACTTC.

V and J are TRBV9 and TRBJ1-3; 9 bases line up with TRBD1. In germline, CDR1 is SGDLS, CDR2 YYNGEE. Unmatched junction bases numbered 6, after V lost 2 bases and J lost 3 bases. The CDR3 length is 16 residues. The CDR3 spells CASSVSTGGFGNTIYF. CDR3 nucleotide sequence: TGTGCCAGCAGCGTTTCAACAGGGGGCTTTGGAAACACCATATATTTT.

This sequence joins TRBV6-5 and TRBJ1-6; D is perhaps TRBD1 (5 bases). This CDR3 region has 13 residues. CDR1 and CDR2 from the germline V gene are MNHEY and SVGAGI. The germline V and J ends were trimmed by 5 bases and 7 bases, with 9 bases remaining between them. The CDR3 bases are TGTGCCAGCAGTAGAGACAGAAATTCACCCCTCCACTTT. Residues: CASSRDRNSPLHF.

This chain uses TRBV5-1 with TRBJ2-2, with D tentatively TRBD2 (6 bases). CDR1 and CDR2 (germline): SGHRS, YFSETQ. The length of the CDR3 is 16 residues. V shed 5 bases and J shed 5 bases, with 19 bases lying between them. CDR3 residues: CASSPEYGGVTGELFF. The CDR3 DNA reads as TGCGCCAGCAGTCCCGAGTACGGGGGTGTTACCGGGGAGCTGTTTTTT. Supplemented by reference TRBV5-1 and TRBJ2-2, the full variable domain reads KAGVTQTPRYLIKTRGQQVTLSCSPISGHRSVSWYQQTPGQGLQFLFEYFSETQRNKGNFPGRFSGRQFSNSRSEMNVSTLELGDSALYLCASSPEYGGVTGELFFGEGSRLTVL.

This clone showed up just a few times. V usage is TRBV19 and J usage is TRBJ2-3; 10 bases align to TRBD2. CDR1 and CDR2 (germline): LNHDA, SQIVND (reference sequence). The CDR3 runs to 15 residues. The J segment lost 3 bases and the V segment lost 5 bases, leaving 5 bases of the junction unmatched. Here the CDR3 reads CASSLTSGETDTQYF. CDR3 nucleotides: TGTGCCAGTAGTCTCACTAGCGGGGAAACAGATACGCAGTATTTT.

This chain connects TRBV7-2 to TRBJ2-6, with D possibly being TRBD1 (5 bases). CDR3 length: 16 amino acids. V lost 5 bases and J 2 bases, leaving 13 bases between the germline ends. Germline lookup yields CDR1 SGHTA and CDR2 FQGNSA. This CDR3 is CASSRRVTTGANVLTF. The CDR3 nucleotides are TGTGCCAGCAGCCGCAGGGTTACAACTGGGGCCAACGTCCTGACTTTC.

V usage is TRBV4-1 and J usage is TRBJ1-2, with 9 bases fitting TRBD1. The germline CDR1 and CDR2 sequences are MGHRA and YSYEKL. The CDR3 is 18 amino acids. With 2 bases clipped from V and 0 bases from J, the junction kept 10 bases outside the gene matches. The CDR3 DNA reads TGCGCCAGCAGCCAACTTACCAGGACAGGGGTGACTAACTATGGCTACACCTTC. Protein product: CASSQLTRTGVTNYGYTF.

This clone was detected a few times. The chain uses TRBV19 and TRBJ1-2; 9 nucleotides match TRBD1. This CDR3 region has 13 residues. Per the germline V gene, CDR1 is LNHDA and CDR2 is SQIVND (reference sequence). Losses at the gene ends were 4 bases for V and 8 bases for J; bases not matched to a gene: 5. CDR3: CASSTRDRAGYTF. The CDR3 DNA sequence: TGTGCCAGTAGTACCCGGGACAGGGCCGGCTACACCTTC.

This clone has just one count. This chain uses TRBV10-1 with TRBJ1-2, with D perhaps matching TRBD1 (6 bases). This CDR3 has 17 residues. The germline V and J ends were trimmed by 0 bases and 6 bases, with 20 bases remaining between them. In germline, CDR1 is WNHNN, CDR2 SYGVQD (reference sequence). The CDR3: CASSESPSETGLNGYTF. As DNA, the CDR3 is TGCGCCAGCAGTGAGTCACCCTCGGAGACAGGCCTTAATGGCTACACCTTC.

The sample holds a few counts of this clone. V usage is TRBV30 and J usage is TRBJ1-1; D might be TRBD1 (6 bases). This CDR3 contains 12 residues. Trimming left V 5 bases short and J 10 bases short, with 17 bases between. Germline-derived CDR1 and CDR2 are GTSNPN and SVGIG (reference sequence). CDR3 sequence (DNA): TGTGCCTGGGTTAGGACAGTTCTTGGAGCTTTCTTT. This gives the protein CAWVRTVLGAFF. The whole variable domain, filled in from reference TRBV30 and TRBJ1-1, reads SQTIHQWPATLVQPVGSPLSLECTVEGTSNPNLYWYRQAAGRGLQLLFYSVGIGQISSEVPQNLSASRPQDRQFILSSKKLLLSDSGFYLCAWVRTVLGAFFGQGTRLTVV.

This chain's CDR3 is CATRPGLAAPDTQYF. The DNA of the CDR3 is TGTGCCACACGACCGGGACTAGCGGCCCCAGATACGCAGTATTTT. The chain recombines TRBV7-9 with TRBJ2-3; 11 nucleotides agree with TRBD2. The germline gives CDR1 SEHNR, CDR2 FQNEAQ (reference sequence). This CDR3 contains 15 residues. The trim removed 10 bases at V and 4 bases at J, leaving 10 bases unmatched.

This rearrangement joins TRBV2 to TRBJ2-3, with TRBD1 as a possible D gene (5 bases). Germline loops: CDR1 SNHLY, CDR2 FYNNEI. Deletions cut 7 bases from V and 2 bases from J, with 7 bases between. CDR3 length equals 12 residues. The CDR3, as DNA: TGTGCCAGCAAGGACACCACAGATACGCAGTATTTT. Translated, it gives CASKDTTDTQYF.

This chain joins TRBV2 and TRBJ1-5; 12 bases match TRBD1. Germline-derived CDR1 and CDR2 are SNHLY and FYNNEI. This CDR3 is built from 14 residues. The V gene end was trimmed by 8 bases and the J gene end by 6 bases; junction bases not matched to a gene: 5. CDR3 loop: CASQRDRGPQPQHF. The CDR3 DNA reads as TGTGCCAGCCAACGGGACAGGGGGCCTCAGCCCCAGCATTTT.

The chain carries TRBV18 and TRBJ1-1, with no clear D. This CDR3 is 18 amino acids long. Germline V gene sequence: CDR1 KGHSH, CDR2 LQKENI. Trimming left V 5 bases short and J 2 bases short, with 24 bases between. CDR3 in DNA: TGTGCCAGCTCAATAAGGGAGAACAGAGTAAGTCTCAACACTGAAGCTTTCTTT. The encoded protein is CASSIRENRVSLNTEAFF. The full variable domain, its missing parts supplied by reference TRBV18 and TRBJ1-1, is NAGVMQNPRHLVRRRGQEARLRCSPMKGHSHVYWYRQLPEEGLKFMVYLQKENIIDESGMPKERFSAEFPKEGPSILRIQQVVRGDSAAYFCASSIRENRVSLNTEAFFGQGTRLTVV.

This clone was seen just once. The gene calls are TRBV11-2 and TRBJ1-5, with D unresolved. The germline V gene has CDR1 SGHAT and CDR2 FQNNGV. The V gene lost 1 base and the J gene lost 7 bases, with 11 bases spanning the gap. The CDR3 is 14 residues long. CDR3 coding DNA: TGTGCCAGCAGCTTAGGGGGTTCGGGACAGCCCCAGCATTTT. Its protein is CASSLGGSGQPQHF.

This chain uses TRBV6-1 with TRBJ1-2; unclear D gene. Trimming removed 1 base from V and 5 bases from J, with 20 bases in between. The CDR3 sequence is 17 residues long. Germline V gene sequence: CDR1 MNHNS, CDR2 SASEGT. The CDR3 loop is CASSEGSRFDIAYGYTF. The DNA for the CDR3 is TGTGCCAGCAGTGAAGGCTCCCGCTTTGACATAGCGTATGGCTACACCTTC.

The chain recombines TRBV5-4 with TRBJ1-5; D call uncertain. Germline CDR1 SGHNT, CDR2 YYREEE (reference sequence). CDR3 size: 15 residues. Trimming pared 4 bases from V and 8 bases from J, leaving 19 bases between. CDR3 sequence (DNA): TGTGCCAGCAGCCGCTCCGGAGGCCCCCGGGAGCCCCAGCATTTT. Protein: CASSRSGGPREPQHF.

The chain uses TRBV10-3 and TRBJ2-7, with TRBD1 matching 9 bases. Looked up from germline, CDR1 is ENHRY and CDR2 is SYGVKD. The CDR3 covers 12 residues. The V gene end was trimmed by 7 bases and the J gene end by 5 bases; junction bases not matched to a gene: 3. Written as DNA, the CDR3 is TGTGCCATCAATACAGGGGGCGACGAGCAGTACTTC. It is translated as CAINTGGDEQYF.

V and J are TRBV9 and TRBJ1-3; the match to TRBD1 covers 8 bases. Losses at the gene ends were 3 bases for V and 4 bases for J; bases not matched to a gene: 6. CDR3 length: 15 amino acids. CDR1 is SGDLS and CDR2 is YYNGEE in the germline V gene. The CDR3 sequence: CASSAWDRSGNTIYF. In DNA, the CDR3 is TGTGCCAGCAGCGCCTGGGACAGGTCCGGAAACACCATATATTTT.

V and J are TRBV19 and TRBJ1-5, with TRBD1 identical over 8 bases. Germline V lookup: CDR1 LNHDA, CDR2 SQIVND (reference sequence). The CDR3 spans 13 residues. V gave up 8 bases and J gave up 6 bases; unmatched junction bases: 6. CDR3 in DNA: TGTGCCAGTTCACAGGGGGGCACTCAGCCCCAGCATTTT. Encoded protein: CASSQGGTQPQHF.

The genes are TRBV7-9 and TRBJ1-4; 9 nucleotides line up with TRBD1. This CDR3 comprises 14 residues. With 6 bases clipped from V and 7 bases from J, the junction kept 6 bases outside the gene matches. Germline CDR1 is SEHNR and CDR2 is FQNEAQ (reference sequence). The CDR3 region has the DNA TGTGCCAGCAGAAAGGGACAGGGTGCTGAAAAACTGTTTTTT. Protein: CASRKGQGAEKLFF.

The chain combines TRBV2 with TRBJ1-4, with TRBD1 identical over 7 bases. J gave up 10 bases and V 3 bases, and 8 bases lay outside the gene matches. In germline, CDR1 is SNHLY, CDR2 FYNNEI. The CDR3 contains 14 residues. The CDR3 DNA sequence: TGTGCCAGCAGTGACGAGACAGGGCCCGTAAAACTGTTTTTT. Its translation: CASSDETGPVKLFF. Full variable domain (remainder filled in from reference TRBV2 and TRBJ1-4): EPEVTQTPSHQVTQMGQEVILRCVPISNHLYFYWYRQILGQKVEFLVSFYNNEISEKSEIFDDQFSVERPDGSNFTLKIRSTKLEDSAMYFCASSDETGPVKLFFGSGTQLSVL.

This chain joins TRBV7-3 and TRBJ1-4; TRBD1 aligns across 10 bases. Per the germline V gene, CDR1 is SGHTA and CDR2 is FQGTGA. Trimming removed 3 bases from V and 6 bases from J; junction bases left unmatched: 4. The CDR3 has 15 residues. The CDR3 sequence: CASSLDRGLDEKLFF. CDR3 nucleotides: TGTGCCAGCAGCTTGGACAGGGGGTTGGATGAAAAACTGTTTTTT.